The following is a T cell receptor beta chain sequence with its context. The antigen this receptor binds is unknown. Per-base quality was not reported, and no clone a single base away is much larger than it. These data belong to a study of cytomegalovirus exposure and HLA in healthy donors (dated 2017 in TCRdb). Context from the whole study: According to an earlier analysis of several hundred of the donors, about 179 million T cells yielded roughly 110 million unique TCR beta sequences and 276 Gb of sequence data. An early release that covered approximately 600 HLA-typed donors contained approximately 290 gigabases of sequencing data and 70 million to 100 million unique TCR sequences. Of the roughly 430 genotyped donors, over 65% fell in the genetic ancestry cluster associated with self-reported Caucasian donors. The study was designed to test whether signatures of past pathogen exposure could be identified by cataloging public T cell receptors. Using immunosequencing, the study profiled T cell repertoires from 666 subjects and related those repertoires to cytomegalovirus serostatus. A separate validation cohort of roughly 130 different subjects was used in addition to the roughly 670-subject first cohort. To predict cytomegalovirus infection status, the study combined high-throughput TCR immunosequencing, statistical association of individual TCRs with disease status, and machine learning. A later analysis re-examined previously published TCR beta repertoires from more than 650 donors and added high-resolution HLA genotyping to investigate patterns of TCR occurrence. The later analysis used no new phenotypic data to find candidate immune exposures, relying instead on TCR beta sequences and their occurrence across donors. An earlier analysis of a few hundred of the donors applied high-throughput TCR beta sequencing to assess whether each TCR beta V gene segment acted as functional or pseudogenic. Donor age, sex, ethnicity and CMV serostatus were compiled alongside the repertoire data. In a later genetic analysis, genome-wide SNP genotypes for 398 of the 666 donors were used, and that subset was treated as a discovery cohort. Every repertoire in the discovery cohort had been generated on one and the same sequencing platform. HLA typing covered class I and class II loci at four-digit resolution. Typing coverage varied by locus: roughly 620-640 donors for A, B, C, DRB1 and DQB1; under 550 for DQA1; more than 600 for DPA1; approximately 470 for DPB1. Because of strong linkage in the cohort, roughly 5 DR-DQ haplotypes were treated as single units for association and clustering. On average, around 240,000 unique TCR beta nucleotide sequences were sequenced per donor among a few hundred genotyped donors of the cohort, with roughly 20% of those sequences being non-productive.

The CDR3 covers 14 residues, taking in both the cysteine and the phenylalanine. Here the CDR3 DNA is all that survives: 42 bases in frame from base 1. V is clipped by 6 bases and J by 3 bases, and the sequence between their germline boundaries is 12 bases long. The germline V gene (reference sequence) yields LNHDA for CDR1 and SQIVND for CDR2. Libraries were made using the immunoSEQ multiplex PCR assay. A mixture of 60 forward primers for TCR Vbeta segments and 13 reverse primers for TCR Jbeta segments was used in the multiplex PCR. The CDR3 region of rearranged TCR beta genes was amplified from genomic DNA by a multiplex PCR assay. Amplified TCR beta libraries were sequenced as 87-base-pair reads on the Illumina HiSeq System. On the study's bioinformatics: In a later analysis, 77 million or so unique TCR beta chains were counted across the approximately 670 repertoires, and roughly 11 million of these chains were shared by at least two donors. A nearest-neighbor algorithm error-corrected the raw reads and collapsed the reads into unique sequences, merging closely related sequences to remove PCR and sequencing errors. V, D and J gene segments were assigned by aligning CDR3 sequences to IMGT reference sequences. For a sequence to be retained, at least a six-nucleotide match to both a V gene segment and a J gene segment was required. A rearrangement was called productive if the CDR3 had no stop codons and remained in frame with V and J, and every other rearrangement was called non-productive. CDR3 was defined by IMGT convention, running from the second conserved V-encoded cysteine to the conserved J-encoded phenylalanine. Sequences without an unambiguous match to a single V gene segment were excluded from the earlier analysis of a few hundred of the donors. An earlier analysis of a few hundred of the donors classified V segments as functional when productive rearrangements were above 56.7% and as segregating when the standard deviation between donors was above 5%. A statistical classification framework was built to diagnose cytomegalovirus status from the catalog of TCR beta chain sequences. A later analysis assigned V and J genes by comparing TCR nucleotide sequences with IMGT/GENE-DB human TR gene sequences. A later analysis assigned CDR3 sequences and most-parsimonious VDJ recombination scenarios with the TCRdist pipeline. A later analysis defined each TCR beta chain by its CDR3 amino acid sequence plus V-gene family, and excluded reads lacking a unique V-gene family. In a later analysis, 450 to 600 highly shared, low-generation-probability nucleotide sequences were removed to address suspected cross-contamination and a sequencing artifact. For each public chain, a later analysis derived a clonal expansion index from normalized ranks of inferred template counts within each repertoire. Generation probabilities in a later analysis came from a VDJ recombination model fitted to out-of-frame rearrangements, and those results were checked against IGoR. In a later analysis, TCR-TCR, TCR-HLA and TCR-CMV co-occurrence was scored with hypergeometric tests, and a repertoire-size bias correction was applied to TCR pairs. In a later analysis, false discovery rates were estimated by permuting HLA or CMV assignments 20 times. In a later analysis, co-occurring TCRs were grouped using DBSCAN, with TCRdist sequence similarity added in when clustering inside HLA-allele-positive subsets. Repertoires with fewer than 30,000 or more than 120,000 public chains were left out of co-occurrence clustering, as were a handful of repertoires with anomalous nucleotide sharing. The table was pulled from immuneACCESS by TCRdb, which kept in-frame rearrangements only. Such tables lose some clones; where checked, under half of the loss comes from unresolved V genes, and the rest has no known cause. That table gives V, J and clone size, and the DNA gave D and trimming. Here the sample has some 120,000 clones; 55% to 70% occur a single time. 2% to 2.5% of the sample belongs to the ten largest clones.

The cohort comprised fewer than 700 healthy bone marrow donors. At the time of sampling, all cohort members were nominally healthy, though unrecorded immune exposures were likely present. The donor tested CMV seronegative, placing the donor among the approximately 360 seronegative members of the cohort. A peripheral blood sample was collected from each donor, and TCR beta sequencing was performed on peripheral blood mononuclear cells. Genomic DNA was extracted from the blood cell samples with the Qiagen DNeasy Blood Extraction Kit. Points the paper makes about the study in general: According to a later analysis, most CMV-associated TCR beta chains appeared to be HLA-restricted, and the HLA associations seemed to be driven largely by CMV exposure. According to the authors, the approach could potentially be generalized to other disease states and immunological phenotypes. In an earlier analysis of some 500 of the donors, most TCR beta V segments appeared in productive rearrangements about 90% or about 30% of the time, broadly matching IMGT annotations. A later genetic analysis associated a missense DCLRE1C variant with V-gene and J-gene trimming of TCR beta chains, and an independent cohort replicated the association. The cohort was sequenced for TCR beta chains only, and without alpha or paired-chain data the features that could be detected were limited. Because HLA typing was missing for some donors at each locus, association tests included only the typed subset. Cytomegalovirus status was reported to be diagnosed by the classifier with high specificity and sensitivity in both the original and validation cohorts. In the study, around 150 TCR beta chains were listed as associated with cytomegalovirus. According to a later genetic analysis, donors in an Asian-associated ancestry cluster had fewer N-insertions in productive TCRs than the roughly 670-donor mean. In a later analysis, HLA-associated TCR beta chains were found to be more clonally expanded and to have lower generation probabilities than equally common non-associated chains. At a false discovery rate of 0.05, a later analysis linked roughly 17,000 TCR beta sequences to specific HLA alleles. When HLA alleles, especially DR and DQ, strongly co-occurred, TCR associations were difficult to assign to individual alleles. A further reported finding was that TCR beta sequences accurately predicted the HLA-A and HLA-B alleles for most subjects in the first cohort. A few of the identified cytomegalovirus-associated TCR beta chains were confirmed in vitro to be specific for cytomegalovirus antigens. Because counts were too low, roughly 16 rarely observed V segments, including chromosome 9 orphons, were excluded from the earlier analysis of around 640 of the donors. A later analysis reported that several top co-occurrence clusters appeared linked to parvovirus B19, influenza, CMV and Epstein-Barr virus. A group of highly shared sequence variants was considered likely to be a technical artifact of the sequencing pipeline. Correlated functional status among segregating V segments might reflect linkage disequilibrium, but an unknown experimental factor could not be ruled out. Sequencing depth was assumed to be roughly uniform across donors in the presence/absence analyses, though that assumption may not hold. In a later analysis, TCR association rates were found to vary across HLA loci, with the most associated TCRs seen for DRB1 alleles and the fewest for HLA-C alleles. Most TCR sequences were observed very rarely across donors, whereas some public TCRs were present in many individuals. Some IMGT-functional V segments, including TRBV6-2 and TRBV6-3, could not be distinguished by the 87-base-pair reads and were therefore excluded. The only immune exposure information available for the cohort was CMV serostatus.

Sequenced material: PBMCs. The V and J segments used are TRBV19 and TRBJ1-5; TRBD1 is possibly the D segment (6 matching bases). This sequence originates from a woman aged 30 to 39 in good health and CMV-seronegative. CDR3 region: CASSRGHDNQPQHF. The DNA sequence reads TGTGCCAGTAGCAGGGGCCATGACAATCAGCCCCAGCATTTT.